The 5 T cell receptor beta chains in this list originate from one sample, sequenced in a study of cytomegalovirus exposure and HLA in healthy donors. It was with 60 Vbeta and 13 Jbeta primers that the PCR ran. Assay: immunoSEQ multiplex PCR; the TCRdb copy retains only in-frame clones and omits some. Among approximately 100,000 clones listed, less than 85% were seen once. The specimen sequenced was PBMCs. Receptors were obtained from a man aged 35 to 55 in good health and CMV-seropositive.

This chain uses TRBV6-5 with TRBJ1-6, with TRBD1 matching over 7 bases. Per the germline V gene, CDR1 is MNHEY and CDR2 is SVGAGI. This CDR3 contains 14 residues. The trim removed 8 bases at V and 10 bases at J, leaving 11 bases unmatched. This chain's CDR3 is CASGGRQGGSPLHF. The CDR3 DNA follows: TGTGCCAGCGGCGGAAGACAGGGAGGATCACCCCTCCACTTT.

CDR3 in DNA: TGTGCCAGCAGCCGACAGCGGGAGGCCCGCACAGATACGCAGTATTTT. This encodes CASSRQREARTDTQYF. The genes are TRBV2 and TRBJ2-3; 9 positions match TRBD2. Trimming took 6 bases from V and 1 from J; bases not matched to a gene: 8. This CDR3 is built from 16 residues. CDR1 SNHLY and CDR2 FYNNEI come from the germline V gene.

This clone was observed once. The gene calls are TRBV7-8 and TRBJ1-1; unclear D gene. In germline, CDR1 is SGHVS, CDR2 FQNEAQ. Trimming removed 5 bases at V and 7 bases at J, with 14 bases between. The length of the CDR3 is 13 residues. For the CDR3, the DNA is TGTGCCAGCAGCCGACGGGAAGAAGGTGAAGCTTTCTTT. This codes for CASSRREEGEAFF.

The chain joins TRBV9 to TRBJ2-1; possible D gene TRBD1, 6 bases. The CDR3 totals 13 residues. The V and J ends lost 2 bases and 8 bases respectively, with 11 bases between them. The germline CDR1 and CDR2 sequences are SGDLS and YYNGEE. CDR3 region: CASSVGGGYEQFF. The CDR3 nucleotides read TGTGCCAGCAGCGTGGGTGGGGGCTATGAGCAGTTCTTC.

The V and J genes are TRBV28 and TRBJ2-7; 9 positions agree with TRBD1. The CDR3 extends over 16 amino acids. With V trimmed by 8 bases and J by 4 bases, 15 bases remained unmatched. Germline CDR1 and CDR2: MDHEN and SYDVKM. The CDR3, as DNA: TGTGCCAGCCAAGCTCCGACCGGGACAGGGCGATACGAGCAGTACTTC. This encodes CASQAPTGTGRYEQYF. The entire variable domain, with the rest obtained from reference TRBV28 and TRBJ2-7, is as follows: DVKVTQSSRYLVKRTGEKVFLECVQDMDHENMFWYRQDPGLGLRLIYFSYDVKMKEKGDIPEGYSVSREKKERFSLILESASTNQTSMYLCASQAPTGTGRYEQYFGPGTRLTVT.